The 28 T cell receptor beta chains given below trace back to one sample, sequenced in a study of blood T cell repertoires in COVID-19 (dated by TCRdb to 2018 to 2021). Library creation used the immunoSEQ multiplex PCR assay. The immuneACCESS repertoire file appears here via TCRdb, limited to in-frame rearrangements. These files lack a portion of the clones; in checked studies, under half of the deficit traces to unresolved V genes, and the cause of the others is not known. Counted in this sample were around 200,000 clones; just over 85% of them appeared once. The ten largest clones represent over 3% of the sample. The specimen was PBMCs or T cells enriched from blood (not recorded which). The receptors stem from a middle-aged woman with acute COVID-19.

The CDR3 protein is CASSLGTGSNQPQHF. CDR3 DNA sequence: TGTGCCAGCAGCTTAGGGACAGGATCCAATCAGCCCCAGCATTTT. The chain combines TRBV7-9 with TRBJ1-5, with 7 bases identical to TRBD1. The trim removed 1 base at V and 3 bases at J, leaving 3 bases unmatched. The CDR3 consists of 15 residues. Germline CDR1 is SEHNR and CDR2 is FQNEAQ (reference sequence).

This sequence joins TRBV4-2 and TRBJ1-3; D is perhaps TRBD1 (6 bases). V was cut by 2 bases and J by 4 bases, with 9 bases left in between. Per the germline V gene, CDR1 is LGHNA and CDR2 is YNFKEQ. The CDR3 sequence is 14 residues long. In DNA, the CDR3 is TGTGCCAGCAGCCAATCCACAGGGGGAAACACCATATATTTT. Its translation: CASSQSTGGNTIYF.

This chain connects TRBV13 to TRBJ2-7; TRBD1 aligns across 9 bases. Losses at the gene ends were 5 bases for V and 0 bases for J; bases not matched to a gene: 5. Germline V gene data show CDR1 as PRHDT and CDR2 as FYEKMQ (reference sequence). This CDR3 contains 15 residues. The CDR3 here is CASSPGTGLSYEQYF. The CDR3 DNA reads as TGTGCCAGCAGCCCCGGGACAGGGCTCTCCTACGAGCAGTACTTC.

The V call is TRBV15, the J call TRBJ1-1; 8 bases agree with TRBD1. The V segment lost 2 bases and the J segment 2 bases; nucleotides outside the gene matches: 10. Germline V gene sequence: CDR1 LNHNV, CDR2 YYDKDF (reference sequence). CDR3 length: 17 residues. CDR3 DNA sequence: TGTGCCACCAGCAGACACCCATCCGGGACAGGAAACACTGAAGCTTTCTTT. It is translated as CATSRHPSGTGNTEAFF.

V is TRBV5-1 and J is TRBJ1-1, with TRBD1 matching over 9 bases. J gave up 11 bases and V 0 bases, and 8 bases lay outside the gene matches. CDR3 length: 14 residues. Germline V gene sequence: CDR1 SGHRS, CDR2 YFSETQ. CDR3 in amino acids: CASSLGPGTGRAFF. The CDR3 DNA follows: TGCGCCAGCAGCTTGGGGCCAGGGACAGGGCGCGCTTTCTTT.

The CDR3 spells CASTPSGARGNNEAFF. CDR3 sequence (DNA): TGTGCCAGCACCCCCAGCGGGGCCAGGGGAAACAACGAAGCTTTCTTT. The chain employs TRBV6-2 or TRBV6-3 and TRBJ1-1; possible D gene TRBD1, 6 bases. Germline loops: CDR1 MNHEY, CDR2 SVGEGT. V lost 7 bases to trimming and J lost 8 bases, with 26 bases between them. The CDR3 loop spans 16 amino acids.

The chain joins TRBV27 to TRBJ1-1; 8 positions match TRBD1. The CDR3 is made up of 15 amino acids. Germline loops: CDR1 MNHEY, CDR2 SMNVEV (reference sequence). Trimming cost V 5 bases and J 1 base; bases outside gene matches: 6. The CDR3: CASSPRGLRNTEAFF. The CDR3 DNA follows: TGTGCCAGCAGTCCCAGGGGGCTTAGGAACACTGAAGCTTTCTTT.

The rearrangement joins TRBV5-5 to TRBJ1-4; TRBD1 is a possible D gene (5 bases). The length of the CDR3 is 18 residues. V was clipped by 2 bases and J by 0 bases, with 17 bases between them. The V gene's germline CDR1 is SGHKS and CDR2 YYEKEE (reference sequence). The CDR3 region is CASSFSSGAGATNEKLFF. CDR3 nucleotide sequence: TGTGCCAGCAGCTTTTCCTCGGGCGCGGGGGCAACTAATGAAAAACTGTTTTTT.

Only a few counts were recorded for this clone. The chain uses TRBV12-3 or TRBV12-4 and TRBJ1-1, with D unclear. V was clipped by 3 bases and J by 9 bases, with 14 bases between them. This CDR3 is built from 13 residues. In DNA, the CDR3 is TGTGCCAGCAGTTTTTCCTCTATTCCGCAAGCTTTCTTT. Translation gives CASSFSSIPQAFF.

V is TRBV14 and J is TRBJ2-3; 7 bases agree with TRBD2. The junction had 8 bases not matched to a gene; V was cut back by 5 bases and J by 0 bases. CDR3 size: 16 residues. In germline, CDR1 is SGHDN, CDR2 FVKESK. CDR3 loop: CASSAWGGSSTDTQYF. The DNA of the CDR3 is TGTGCCAGCAGCGCCTGGGGGGGGTCTAGCACAGATACGCAGTATTTT.

The chain couples TRBV29-1 to TRBJ2-3; D ambiguous. The V and J ends lost 6 bases and 4 bases respectively, with 14 bases between them. Germline V gene sequence: CDR1 SQVTM, CDR2 ANQGSEA. The CDR3 sequence is 13 residues long. The CDR3 DNA is TGCAGCGTGAGGAGCAACTGGGCAGATACGCAGTATTTT. Translated, it gives CSVRSNWADTQYF.

The V and J genes are TRBV7-8 and TRBJ1-5, with 11 bases lining up with TRBD1. With 2 bases clipped from V and 0 bases from J, the junction kept 18 bases outside the gene matches. CDR1 and CDR2 (germline): SGHVS, FQNEAQ. This CDR3 region has 22 residues. CDR3 sequence (DNA): TGTGCCAGCAGCTTATTCCGGTCGAGTGGACAGGGGGCCTCACATAGCAATCAGCCCCAGCATTTT. Its translation: CASSLFRSSGQGASHSNQPQHF.

Points on this clone: Sequence at one end of the junction differs from germline and may be a read error. The chain uses TRBV12-5 and TRBJ1-1; D gene unclear. The CDR3 contains 13 residues. In germline, CDR1 is LGHNT, CDR2 FRNRAP. This CDR3 is CACGLGGKTEAFF. The CDR3 region has the DNA TGTGCTTGTGGTTTGGGAGGGAAAACTGAAGCTTTCTTT. Full variable domain (missing parts from reference TRBV12-5 and TRBJ1-1): DARVTQTPRHKVTEMGQEVTMRCQPILGHNTVFWYRQTMMQGLELLAYFRNRAPLDDSGMPKDRFSAEMPDATLATLKIQPSEPRDSAVYFCACGLGGKTEAFFGQGTRLTVV.

The chain employs TRBV6-1 and TRBJ2-7; possible D gene TRBD1, 5 bases. The CDR3 is 14 residues long. Germline V gene sequence: CDR1 MNHNS, CDR2 SASEGT. V gave up 1 base and J gave up 1 base, with 8 bases separating them. Written as DNA, the CDR3 is TGTGCCAGCAGTGAAGGCAGGGCTTCCTACGAGCAGTACGTC. Its translation is CASSEGRASYEQYV.

DNA of the CDR3: TGTGCCAGCAGTTCTAACAGGGACTACGAGCAGTACTTC. Translation: CASSSNRDYEQYF. This chain connects TRBV6-5 to TRBJ2-7, with D maybe TRBD1 (6 bases). CDR1 is MNHEY and CDR2 is SVGAGI in the germline V gene. This CDR3 is built from 13 residues. V lost 4 bases to trimming and J lost 3 bases, with 10 bases between them.

The chain's CDR3 is CASSLGGGRADTQYF. The CDR3 DNA is TGCGCCAGCAGCTTGGGAGGGGGTAGAGCAGATACGCAGTATTTT. The V and J genes are TRBV5-1 and TRBJ2-3; tentative D call: TRBD1 (6 bases). The CDR3 has 15 amino acids. The V gene lost 0 bases and the J gene lost 4 bases, with 12 bases spanning the gap. CDR1 and CDR2 from the germline V gene are SGHRS and YFSETQ.

CDR3 loop: CASSQGEGAYGYTF. The CDR3 nucleotides are TGTGCCAGCAGCCAAGGTGAGGGAGCCTATGGCTACACCTTC. The J gene is TRBJ1-2, the V gene TRBV3-1 (or the pseudogene TRBV3-2); D unclear. V dropped 1 base and J dropped 4 bases, with 10 bases sitting between them. Germline V gene sequence: CDR1 LGHDT, CDR2 YNNKEL (reference sequence). CDR3 length: 14 residues.

This clone has only one observation. J is TRBJ1-1 and V is TRBV4-1; the D is unclear. Germline V gene data show CDR1 as MGHRA and CDR2 as YSYEKL. The CDR3 extends over 14 amino acids. The V end was cut by 3 bases, the J end by 4 bases, with 12 bases between. The CDR3 nucleotides read TGCGCCAGCAGCCACACGGCGGGCCCCACTGAAGCTTTCTTT. Protein product: CASSHTAGPTEAFF.

The chain is built from TRBV19 and TRBJ2-3, with TRBD1 identical over 7 bases. From germline, CDR1 is LNHDA and CDR2 SQIVND (reference sequence). J lost 0 bases, V lost 7 bases, and 10 bases had no gene match. This CDR3 spans 16 amino acids. CDR3 in amino acids: CASNTDRSLSTDTQYF. The CDR3 DNA is TGTGCCAGTAATACGGACAGGTCGCTTAGCACAGATACGCAGTATTTT.

This chain links TRBV6-2 or TRBV6-3 with TRBJ1-2; D is undetermined. CDR1 is MNHEY, CDR2 SVGEGT, per germline. The CDR3 length is 13 residues. V was pared by 4 bases and J by 4 bases, with 10 bases between. The CDR3 here is CASSSGNLYGYTF. The CDR3 DNA reads as TGTGCCAGCAGTTCCGGGAACCTCTATGGCTACACCTTC.

This chain connects TRBV27 to TRBJ1-1; D ambiguous. The CDR3 length is 13 residues. Trimming removed 6 bases from V and 11 bases from J, with 19 bases in between. CDR1 is MNHEY and CDR2 is SMNVEV in the germline V gene (reference sequence). CDR3 loop: CASSSFRHPQAFF. Here the CDR3 DNA reads TGTGCCAGCAGCTCTTTTCGACACCCCCAGGCTTTCTTT.

This clone occurred once. This chain joins TRBV12-5 and TRBJ1-4, with a possible D match to TRBD1 (6 bases). CDR1 is LGHNT, CDR2 FRNRAP, per germline. CDR3 length equals 15 residues. V lost 6 bases and J lost 5, with 16 bases in between. CDR3 DNA: TGTGCTAGTGGAGAACCGGACAGTTCAAATGAAAAACTGTTTTTT. This sequence encodes CASGEPDSSNEKLFF. Full variable domain (remainder filled in from reference TRBV12-5 and TRBJ1-4): DARVTQTPRHKVTEMGQEVTMRCQPILGHNTVFWYRQTMMQGLELLAYFRNRAPLDDSGMPKDRFSAEMPDATLATLKIQPSEPRDSAVYFCASGEPDSSNEKLFFGSGTQLSVL.

This clone has a single count. CDR3 loop: CASRDTDRDHGYTF. The CDR3 coding sequence is TGTGCCAGTAGAGACACGGACAGGGATCATGGCTACACCTTC. The rearrangement links TRBV19 to TRBJ1-2; 8 bases agree with TRBD1. Looked up from germline, CDR1 is LNHDA and CDR2 is SQIVND (reference sequence). V dropped 6 bases and J dropped 6; count of bases not matched to a gene: 9. The CDR3 is 14 residues long.

The chain is built from TRBV2 and TRBJ1-2; 8 bases align to TRBD1. There are 14 residues in the CDR3. The ends lost 7 bases at V and 6 bases at J; junction bases unmatched: 10. From germline, CDR1 is SNHLY and CDR2 FYNNEI. The CDR3 reads CASTGARGPNGYTF. As DNA, the CDR3 is TGTGCCAGCACCGGCGCCAGGGGGCCGAATGGCTACACCTTC.

The chain combines TRBV5-1 with TRBJ2-3; weak D call: TRBD1 (5 bases). Germline CDR1 reads SGHRS; CDR2 reads YFSETQ. V lost 0 bases and J 6 bases, leaving 29 bases between the germline ends. The CDR3 totals 20 residues. CDR3 region: CASSLDPRSPYQGVADTQYF. DNA of the CDR3: TGCGCCAGCAGCTTGGATCCTAGATCTCCGTATCAAGGGGTTGCGGATACGCAGTATTTT.

V gene TRBV19 combines with J gene TRBJ1-1; D gene unclear. CDR1 is LNHDA and CDR2 is SQIVND in the germline V gene (reference sequence). The CDR3 length is 14 residues. Trimming removed 1 base from V and 5 bases from J, with 11 bases in between. The CDR3 DNA reads as TGTGCCAGTAGTATAGTAGCGGCGGGGACTGAAGCTTTCTTT. It encodes CASSIVAAGTEAFF.

The chain joins TRBV6-5 to TRBJ1-1; 8 positions match TRBD1. Germline assignment: CDR1 MNHEY and CDR2 SVGAGI. The CDR3 runs 13 residues. Unmatched junction bases numbered 7, after V lost 10 bases and J lost 3 bases. CDR3 in amino acids: CATGQGRDTEAFF. CDR3 in DNA: TGTGCCACCGGACAGGGAAGGGACACTGAAGCTTTCTTT.

As DNA, the CDR3 is TGTGCCAGCAGCCAGGACAGAGACTATGGCTACACCTTC. It encodes CASSQDRDYGYTF. The rearrangement uses TRBV5-6 and TRBJ1-2; D might be TRBD1 (6 bases). V was cut by 4 bases and J by 3 bases, with 10 bases left in between. Germline CDR1 SGHDT, CDR2 YYEEEE. This CDR3 contains 13 residues.